This T cell receptor (beta chain) is from a study of beta chain features in type 1 diabetes. Study-level background: Healthy donors resembled patients in age, gender and cell yields.

Details on this clone: No antigen is known for it.

The CDR3 spans 15 residues. The ends lost 2 bases at V and 3 bases at J; junction bases unmatched: 6. Per germline, CDR1 GTSNPN and CDR2 SVGIG (reference sequence). Reverse transcribing all isolated RNA meant expressed TCRB transcripts were sequenced. Here immunoSEQ multiplex PCR was the method, and the copy in TCRdb shows in-frame clones only, minus some. The repertoire holds over 350,000 clones, with roughly 15% as singletons. Study-level findings and limits: Reduced insertions and increased deletions marked VDJ junctions in type 1 diabetes patients. It was among patients, rather than healthy donors, that naive, central memory and Treg TCRB repertoires appeared more similar.

The TCR was taken from a woman aged 18-29 years in good health. Sequenced: naive CD4+ T cells from blood. The gene calls are TRBV30 and TRBJ1-1, with TRBD1 matching over 10 bases. In DNA form, the CDR3 reads TGTGCCTGGAGTCCGGGACAGGGGATCGACACTGAAGCTTTCTTT. Encoded protein: CAWSPGQGIDTEAFF.